Below are 8 T cell receptor beta chains sequenced from a single sample in a study of CD8+CD57+ T cells in acquired aplastic anemia. TCR beta VDJ combinations and CDR3 sequences were profiled from genomic DNA. Each CDR3 protein gets one entry after TCRdb re-called the reads with MiXCR. The sample comprises roughly 180,000 distinct CDR3 sequences, over 60% of which are singletons, and roughly 50% rests with the top ten. The material sequenced was sorted CD4+, CD8+, or CD8+CD57+ T cells (not recorded which) from PBMCs. Receptors originate from a human donor with severe aplastic anemia or a healthy control (not recorded which).

The chain combines TRBV7-9 with TRBJ2-7; 14 bases agree with TRBD2. Germline V lookup: CDR1 SEHNR, CDR2 FQNEAQ (reference sequence). The CDR3 length is 18 residues. Unmatched junction bases numbered 4, after V lost 0 bases and J lost 0 bases. CDR3 nucleotide sequence: TGTGCCAGCAGCTTAGCTTTCGGGACTAGCGGGAGCTCCTACGAGCAGTACTTC. Translating it yields CASSLAFGTSGSSYEQYF.

In its sample, this clonotype was seen many times. CDR3 nucleotide sequence: TGTGCCAGCAGTCTGTACAGGGGGCAGCATGAAAAACTGTTTTTT. Translated: CASSLYRGQHEKLFF. J is TRBJ1-4 and V is TRBV6-5; 9 nucleotides line up with TRBD1. The V segment lost 5 bases and the J segment 6 bases; nucleotides outside the gene matches: 7. Germline V CDR1 and CDR2: MNHEY, SVGAGI. The length of the CDR3 is 15 residues.

The chain recombines TRBV5-8 with TRBJ1-1; tentatively, D is TRBD1 (5 bases). The CDR3 totals 12 residues. V lost 2 bases and J 6 bases, leaving 8 bases between the germline ends. The germline V gene has CDR1 SGHTS and CDR2 YDEGEE. The CDR3 loop is CASSLGASEAFF. DNA for the CDR3: TGTGCCAGCAGCTTAGGGGCCTCTGAAGCTTTCTTT.

This clonotype was counted once. This chain links TRBV7-9 with TRBJ2-5; D could derive from TRBD1 or TRBD2 (5 bases each). CDR3 length: 14 residues. The germline CDR1 and CDR2 sequences are SEHNR and FQNEAQ (reference sequence). V shed 5 bases and J shed 2 bases, with 12 bases lying between them. Here the CDR3 reads CASSVGTVQETQYF. CDR3 in DNA: TGTGCCAGCAGCGTAGGGACGGTACAAGAGACCCAGTACTTC.

The chain has TRBV15 and TRBJ2-1, with a possible D match to TRBD2 (5 bases). V gave up 3 bases and J gave up 4 bases, with 16 bases separating them. From germline, CDR1 is LNHNV and CDR2 YYDKDF (reference sequence). The CDR3 spans 16 residues. The CDR3 region has the DNA TGTGCCACCAGCAGCTCCGAGCGGACCCTATACAATGAGCAGTTCTTC. It codes for CATSSSERTLYNEQFF.

This chain uses TRBV12-5 with TRBJ2-2; possibly TRBD1 for D (6 bases). CDR3 length: 14 residues. Trimming took off 7 bases at V and 3 bases at J, with 12 bases between the two ends. Germline V gene sequence: CDR1 LGHNT, CDR2 FRNRAP. The CDR3, as DNA: TGTGCTAGTGCAGACAGGAGATACACCGGGGAGCTGTTTTTT. Protein: CASADRRYTGELFF. The complete variable domain, with remaining parts taken from reference TRBV12-5 and TRBJ2-2, reads DARVTQTPRHKVTEMGQEVTMRCQPILGHNTVFWYRQTMMQGLELLAYFRNRAPLDDSGMPKDRFSAEMPDATLATLKIQPSEPRDSAVYFCASADRRYTGELFFGEGSRLTVL.

This clonotype was seen at least ten times. This chain connects TRBV7-9 to TRBJ1-2; tentatively, D is TRBD1 (5 bases). Germline V CDR1 and CDR2: SEHNR, FQNEAQ (reference sequence). Trimming took off 5 bases at V and 5 bases at J, with 15 bases between the two ends. This CDR3 has 14 amino acids. CDR3 DNA sequence: TGTGCCAGCAGCCGCTACGAGGGGCGTTATGGCTACACCTTC. It translates to CASSRYEGRYGYTF.

The sample holds many counts of this clonotype. This sequence joins TRBV19 and TRBJ2-7; tentative D call: TRBD2 (6 bases). The germline V gene has CDR1 LNHDA and CDR2 SQIVND (reference sequence). This CDR3 is 14 amino acids long. Trimming pared 10 bases from V and 0 bases from J, leaving 16 bases between. The CDR3 spells CATGSGGASYEQYF. In DNA form, the CDR3 reads TGTGCCACCGGGAGCGGCGGAGCCTCCTACGAGCAGTACTTC.